Below, 11 T cell receptor beta chains from the same sample are listed, as sequenced in a study of T cell responses to AZD1222 COVID-19 vaccine. Method: immunoSEQ multiplex PCR; TCRdb's copy keeps in-frame clones and lacks some. The profile shows roughly 91,000 clones, around nine tenths of them singletons. The sample consisted of peripheral blood, taken on day 0 of AZD1222 vaccination. The receptors derive from an adult in good health.

The J gene is TRBJ1-1, the V gene TRBV7-8, with D unresolved. This CDR3 contains 13 residues. Germline CDR1 is SGHVS and CDR2 is FQNEAQ. V lost 5 bases to trimming and J lost 10 bases, with 17 bases between them. The CDR3 spells CASSRGEGLLAFF. The CDR3 coding sequence is TGTGCCAGCAGCCGTGGTGAAGGGCTTTTAGCTTTCTTT.

This chain uses TRBV19 with TRBJ2-2; the match to TRBD1 covers 8 bases. V lost 8 bases and J lost 5; bases outside the gene matches: 10. This CDR3 is built from 15 residues. Germline V gene sequence: CDR1 LNHDA, CDR2 SQIVND (reference sequence). CDR3 protein: CASFHRQGRTGELFF. The CDR3 region has the DNA TGTGCCAGTTTTCACAGACAGGGGCGGACCGGGGAGCTGTTTTTT.

There are a few counts of this clone. The chain is built from TRBV12-3 or TRBV12-4 and TRBJ1-6, with 8 bases lining up with TRBD1. V gave up 5 bases and J gave up 6 bases; unmatched junction bases: 0. The CDR3 sequence is 13 residues long. CDR3 amino acids: CASSDRGNSPLHF. CDR3 nucleotide sequence: TGTGCCAGCAGTGACAGGGGTAATTCACCCCTCCACTTT.

This clone was observed once. The V gene is TRBV18, the J gene TRBJ2-5; 9 nucleotides agree with TRBD1. V shed 4 bases and J 5 bases; nucleotides not matched to a gene: 8. Germline V gene sequence: CDR1 KGHSH, CDR2 LQKENI. The CDR3 is made up of 15 amino acids. The CDR3 protein is CASSRNPGQGETQYF. CDR3 DNA sequence: TGTGCCAGCTCACGAAATCCAGGACAGGGGGAGACCCAGTACTTC.

The rearrangement links TRBV28 to TRBJ2-1; the D is unclear. Per the germline V gene, CDR1 is MDHEN and CDR2 is SYDVKM. V shed 5 bases and J shed 8 bases, with 13 bases lying between them. This CDR3 is built from 13 residues. The CDR3 sequence: CASSPHVGDEQFF. DNA of the CDR3: TGTGCCAGCAGTCCGCACGTTGGTGATGAGCAGTTCTTC.

V and J are TRBV19 and TRBJ1-3; D ambiguous. The germline gives CDR1 LNHDA, CDR2 SQIVND (reference sequence). CDR3 size: 13 residues. Trimming cost V 4 bases and J 0 bases, with 4 bases left between them. The DNA of the CDR3 is TGTGCCAGTAGTACAGTCTCTGGAAACACCATATATTTT. The encoded protein is CASSTVSGNTIYF. Combining the CDR3 with reference TRBV19 and TRBJ1-3 gives the whole variable domain DGGITQSPKYLFRKEGQNVTLSCEQNLNHDAMYWYRQDPGQGLRLIYYSQIVNDFQKGDIAEGYSVSREKKESFPLTVTSAQKNPTAFYLCASSTVSGNTIYFGEGSWLTVV.

V and J are TRBV25-1 and TRBJ2-3; weak D call: TRBD2 (5 bases). Germline CDR1 reads MGHDK; CDR2 reads SYGVNS. The CDR3 has 15 amino acids. V lost 4 bases and J 11 bases, leaving 22 bases between the germline ends. The CDR3 here is CASSVVSPGIWRQYF. CDR3 DNA: TGTGCCAGCAGTGTCGTGTCGCCGGGAATTTGGCGGCAGTATTTT.

The chain couples TRBV25-1 to TRBJ2-7; D gene unclear. This CDR3 comprises 14 residues. From germline, CDR1 is MGHDK and CDR2 SYGVNS. V was pared by 5 bases and J by 2 bases, with 13 bases between. The CDR3 nucleotides read TGTGCCAGCAGTAGGCCTACAAGCCCCTACGAGCAGTACTTC. It specifies CASSRPTSPYEQYF.

The rearrangement joins TRBV6-5 to TRBJ2-7; perhaps D is TRBD1 or TRBD2 (5 bases each). From germline, CDR1 is MNHEY and CDR2 SVGAGI. The V end lost 0 bases, the J end lost 6 bases, and 12 bases lay between the germline ends. The CDR3 has 14 residues. This CDR3 reads CASSYSGRTTEQYF. CDR3 DNA: TGTGCCAGCAGTTACTCGGGACGGACGACCGAGCAGTACTTC.

This clone was seen only once. CDR3 in amino acids: CASSLFQGARDQPQHF. The CDR3 DNA sequence: TGTGCCAGCAGTTTATTTCAGGGGGCGAGGGATCAGCCCCAGCATTTT. The V and J genes are TRBV28 and TRBJ1-5; TRBD1 agrees at 8 bases. V trimming: 1 base; J trimming: 5 bases; junction bases outside the gene matches: 7. The CDR3 runs 16 residues. Germline-derived CDR1 and CDR2 are MDHEN and SYDVKM.

CDR3 amino acids: CASSRTSGRALMGNEQFF. The CDR3 DNA reads as TGTGCCAGCAGCCGGACTAGCGGGAGGGCCCTTATGGGGAATGAGCAGTTCTTC. The chain employs TRBV3-1 (or the pseudogene TRBV3-2) and TRBJ2-1; 15 bases map to TRBD2. This CDR3 is built from 18 residues. CDR1 is LGHDT, CDR2 YNNKEL, per germline (reference sequence). The V and J ends lost 4 bases and 7 bases, in that order; junction bases with no gene match: 11.